A single sample is the source of the 17 T cell receptor beta chains below, sequenced in a study of circulating and synovial CD4+ cells in juvenile arthritis. Repertoires were generated with immunoSEQ multiplex PCR, while TCRdb's copy carries only in-frame clones and drops some. The sample holds some 14,000 clones, around 80% seen once. The source material was CD4+ T cells from synovial fluid. These receptors all come from a human patient with juvenile idiopathic arthritis. Some clones in this sample may be carry-over from other donors' samples.

This chain uses TRBV18 with TRBJ1-5, with D possibly being TRBD1 (6 bases). The CDR3 spans 16 residues. V lost 3 bases to trimming and J lost 4 bases, with 16 bases between them. CDR1 and CDR2 (germline): KGHSH, LQKENI. The CDR3: CASSPLGWGQNQPQHF. For the CDR3, the DNA is TGTGCCAGCTCACCGTTGGGATGGGGGCAGAATCAGCCCCAGCATTTT.

This chain connects TRBV7-3 to TRBJ2-7; 8 bases are a match to TRBD2. Germline V CDR1 and CDR2: SGHTA, FQGTGA. CDR3 length: 17 residues. The trim removed 5 bases at V and 0 bases at J, leaving 12 bases unmatched. The CDR3 region has the DNA TGTGCCAGCAGCCATAGAGCCGGGACTAGAGGCTCCTACGAGCAGTACTTC. Its translation is CASSHRAGTRGSYEQYF.

A note on this clone: The junction differs from germline at one of its ends, possibly a read error. CDR3 DNA sequence: TGTGCCAGCAGATTCAGTAGCAATCATCCCCAGCATTTT. Translated, it gives CASRFSSNHPQHF. This sequence joins TRBV6-5 and TRBJ1-5; D remains ambiguous. CDR1 MNHEY and CDR2 SVGAGI come from the germline V gene. The CDR3 length is 13 residues.

This chain joins TRBV27 and TRBJ2-7; 8 bases are shared with TRBD2. The V gene end was trimmed by 2 bases and the J gene end by 0 bases; junction bases not matched to a gene: 0. The CDR3 extends over 14 amino acids. Germline V lookup: CDR1 MNHEY, CDR2 SMNVEV (reference sequence). For the CDR3, the DNA is TGTGCCAGCAGTTTACTAGCGGGCTCCTACGAGCAGTACTTC. It yields the protein CASSLLAGSYEQYF.

The chain is built from TRBV27 and TRBJ1-2, with 9 bases identical to TRBD1. This CDR3 comprises 15 residues. Germline-derived CDR1 and CDR2 are MNHEY and SMNVEV (reference sequence). Trimming removed 4 bases from V and 5 bases from J; junction bases left unmatched: 8. The CDR3 loop reads CASSSRTGDWYGYTF. The CDR3 bases are TGTGCCAGCAGTTCACGGACAGGGGATTGGTATGGCTACACCTTC.

Notes on this clone: The junction departs from the called germline gene at one end, perhaps through a read error. The V and J genes are TRBV19 and TRBJ2-1, with a tentative D call TRBD2 (6 bases). The CDR3 runs 14 residues. The germline gives CDR1 LNHDA, CDR2 SQIVND (reference sequence). The CDR3 DNA sequence: TGTGCCACCCCGGGGGTGGACTCCGACAATGAGCAGTTCTTC. The encoded protein is CATPGVDSDNEQFF.

V is TRBV10-3 and J is TRBJ2-2, with 7 bases matching TRBD2. The CDR3 covers 17 residues. Germline V gene lookup returns CDR1 ENHRY and CDR2 SYGVKD. J was trimmed by 4 bases and V by 0 bases; bases with no gene match: 8. CDR3 DNA: TGTGCCATCAGTGAGTCGATGTGGGAGGGGAGCACCGGGGAGCTGTTTTTT. Its translation: CAISESMWEGSTGELFF.

V usage is TRBV12-5 and J usage is TRBJ1-1; D remains unclear. This CDR3 spans 13 amino acids. V was cut by 1 base and J by 0 bases, with 3 bases left in between. Per germline, CDR1 LGHNT and CDR2 FRNRAP. The CDR3 sequence is CASGLAMNTEAFF. Here the CDR3 DNA reads TGTGCTAGTGGTTTGGCCATGAACACTGAAGCTTTCTTT.

The CDR3 DNA is TGCAGCGTCTGCGATCCCGGGACACCCGAAGCTTTCTTT. Translating gives CSVCDPGTPEAFF. This chain uses TRBV29-1 with TRBJ1-1, with D possibly matching TRBD1 (6 bases). The CDR3 covers 13 residues. V lost 6 bases to trimming and J lost 8 bases, with 19 bases between them. CDR1 is SQVTM, CDR2 ANQGSEA, per germline.

V usage is TRBV6-1 and J usage is TRBJ2-7, with 10 positions matching TRBD2. From germline, CDR1 is MNHNS and CDR2 SASEGT. There are 15 residues in the CDR3. V dropped 6 bases and J dropped 3; count of bases not matched to a gene: 8. The CDR3 loop reads CASRRQREGFYEQYF. The CDR3 DNA is TGTGCCAGCAGGCGTCAGCGGGAGGGATTCTACGAGCAGTACTTC.

CDR3 sequence reads: CSVVDPGGATEAFF. CDR3 bases: TGCAGCGTTGTCGACCCGGGAGGGGCCACTGAAGCTTTCTTT. The chain combines TRBV29-1 with TRBJ1-1, with D possibly being TRBD1 (5 bases). Germline CDR1 and CDR2: SQVTM and ANQGSEA. V lost 4 bases to trimming and J lost 4 bases, with 16 bases between them. The CDR3 totals 14 residues. The full variable domain, its missing parts supplied by reference TRBV29-1 and TRBJ1-1, is SAVISQKPSRDICQRGTSLTIQCQVDSQVTMMFWYRQQPGQSLTLIATANQGSEATYESGFVIDKFPISRPNLTFSTLTVSNMSPEDSSIYLCSVVDPGGATEAFFGQGTRLTVV.

The chain has TRBV27 and TRBJ1-2; a weak D match, TRBD1 (6 bases). Germline V gene sequence: CDR1 MNHEY, CDR2 SMNVEV (reference sequence). This CDR3 is 16 amino acids long. Trimming left V 3 bases short and J 2 bases short, with 16 bases between. In nucleotides, the CDR3 is TGTGCCAGCAGTTTCTCCGGACAGCGGCCAAACTATGGCTACACCTTC. Amino acid sequence: CASSFSGQRPNYGYTF.

The V and J genes are TRBV5-1 and TRBJ1-1; D is perhaps TRBD1 (6 bases). Germline values: CDR1 SGHRS, CDR2 YFSETQ. CDR3 length equals 16 residues. The ends were cut back, 2 bases at V and 0 bases at J, with 14 bases in the middle. Written as DNA, the CDR3 is TGCGCCAGCAGCTTAGACGGGACACCAATGAACACTGAAGCTTTCTTT. This encodes CASSLDGTPMNTEAFF.

This clone was detected only a few times. Within the sample, other DNA sequences also encode this same CDR3. This chain links TRBV29-1 with TRBJ1-1; D possibly corresponds to TRBD1 (6 bases). V shed 4 bases and J shed 3 bases, with 15 bases lying between them. This CDR3 region has 14 residues. In germline, CDR1 is SQVTM, CDR2 ANQGSEA. The CDR3 DNA reads TGCAGCGTTGCCCGGGGGGCGTACGACACTGAAGCTTTCTTT. Its protein is CSVARGAYDTEAFF.

In nucleotides, the CDR3 is TGTGCCAGCAGTGCAGAGACTAGCGGGGGGGCTCTAGCCAAAAACATTCAGTACTTC. Translation: CASSAETSGGALAKNIQYF. The gene calls are TRBV6-4 and TRBJ2-4, with 14 positions matching TRBD2. V shed 4 bases and J 0 bases; nucleotides not matched to a gene: 8. The germline V gene encodes CDR1 MRHNA and CDR2 SNTAGT. CDR3 length: 19 amino acids.

The chain combines TRBV11-3 with TRBJ2-1, with 8 positions matching TRBD1. V was clipped by 2 bases and J by 7 bases; unmatched bases: 13. This CDR3 has 17 amino acids. Germline V gene data show CDR1 as SGHNT and CDR2 as YENEEA. For the CDR3, the DNA is TGTGCCAGCAGCTTATCCTCTGACAGGGGATGGGGTAATGAGCAGTTCTTC. This translates into CASSLSSDRGWGNEQFF.

V is TRBV12-5 and J is TRBJ2-5; no firm D call. CDR3 length equals 16 residues. Germline loops: CDR1 LGHNT, CDR2 FRNRAP. Deletions cut 2 bases from V and 3 bases from J, with 16 bases between. CDR3 amino acids: CASGLFLTEKEETQYF. In DNA form, the CDR3 reads TGTGCTAGTGGTTTGTTTCTCACAGAAAAAGAAGAGACCCAGTACTTC.